This entry features one T cell receptor beta chain sequence. The specificity of this receptor is unknown. There are no base qualities to consult, and no much larger clone falls within one base. This sample was included in a study of cytomegalovirus exposure and HLA in healthy donors (dated by TCRdb to the late 2010s). Notes on the research overall: An earlier analysis of approximately 590 of the donors reported 250 to 300 Gb of sequence data and more than 90 million unique TCR beta sequences from about 200 million T cells. An early release that covered more than 550 HLA-typed donors contained around 330 gigabases of sequencing data and 85 million to 100 million unique TCR sequences. Of the 300 to 400 genotyped donors, about 80% fell in the genetic ancestry cluster associated with self-reported Caucasian donors. The aim of the study was to test whether cataloging public T cell receptors could identify signatures of past pathogen exposure. The T cell repertoires of several hundred subjects were profiled by immunosequencing and related to cytomegalovirus serostatus. A separate validation cohort of more than 100 different subjects was used in addition to the roughly 640-subject first cohort. The study combined high-throughput TCR immunosequencing, statistical association of individual TCRs with disease status, and machine learning to predict cytomegalovirus infection status. To study patterns of TCR occurrence, a later analysis re-analyzed previously published TCR beta repertoires from 700 or so donors and added high-resolution HLA genotyping. In the later analysis, no new phenotypic data were used to find candidate immune exposures; instead, reliance was placed on TCR beta sequences and their occurrence across donors. In an earlier analysis of roughly 600 of the donors, high-throughput TCR beta sequencing was used to judge whether each TCR beta V gene segment behaved as functional or pseudogenic. Donor age, sex, ethnicity and CMV serostatus were collected together with the repertoire data. Genome-wide SNP genotypes for about three fifths of the roughly 670 donors were used in a later genetic analysis, which treated that subset as a discovery cohort. All discovery cohort repertoires had been generated on a single sequencing platform. HLA typing covered class I and class II loci at four-digit resolution. Typing coverage varied by locus: roughly 629-640 donors for A, B, C, DRB1 and DQB1; roughly 500 for DQA1; about 600 for DPA1; approximately 450 for DPB1. A few DR-DQ haplotypes were handled as single units for association and clustering because linkage in the cohort was strong. Across approximately 400 genotyped donors of the cohort, an average of about 240,000 unique TCR beta nucleotide sequences per donor were sequenced, and around 19% of those sequences were non-productive. The study at large found these results: It was suggested by the authors that the approach could potentially be generalized to other disease states and immunological phenotypes. Because HLA typing was unavailable for some donors at each locus, only the typed subset was used in association tests. A further reported finding was that TCR beta sequences accurately predicted the HLA-A and HLA-B alleles for most subjects in the first cohort. Specific HLA alleles were associated with over 15,000 TCR beta sequences at a false discovery rate of 0.05 in a later analysis. When HLA alleles, especially DR and DQ, strongly co-occurred, attributing TCR associations to individual alleles was difficult. Compared with equally common non-associated chains, HLA-associated TCR beta chains in a later analysis were more clonally expanded and had lower generation probabilities. In the study, around 150 TCR beta chains were listed as associated with cytomegalovirus. The presence/absence analyses assumed that sequencing depth was roughly uniform across donors, and that assumption may not be true. Correlated functional status among segregating V segments might reflect linkage disequilibrium, but an unknown experimental factor could not be ruled out. While some public TCRs were present in many individuals, most TCR sequences turned up only very rarely across donors. A later analysis reported that several top co-occurrence clusters appeared linked to parvovirus B19, influenza, CMV and Epstein-Barr virus. According to a later analysis, most CMV-associated TCR beta chains appeared to be HLA-restricted, and the HLA associations seemed to be driven largely by CMV exposure. The 87-base-pair reads could not distinguish some IMGT-functional V segments, including TRBV6-2 and TRBV6-3, so those segments were excluded. Cytomegalovirus status was reported to be diagnosed by the classifier with high specificity and sensitivity in both the original and validation cohorts. A later genetic analysis associated a missense DCLRE1C variant with V-gene and J-gene trimming of TCR beta chains, and an independent cohort replicated the association. In vitro tests confirmed that a few of the cytomegalovirus-associated TCR beta chains recognize cytomegalovirus antigens. In a later analysis, TCR association rates were found to vary across HLA loci, with the most associated TCRs seen for DRB1 alleles and the fewest for HLA-C alleles. A cluster of highly shared sequence variants was judged likely to represent a technical artifact of the sequencing pipeline. The only immune exposure information available for the cohort was CMV serostatus. In an earlier analysis of several hundred of the donors, most TCR beta V segments were observed in productive rearrangements about 90% or about 30% of the time, broadly matching IMGT annotations. In this cohort, only TCR beta chains were sequenced, and detectable features were limited by the absence of alpha or paired-chain data. Because counts were too low, about 15 rarely observed V segments, including chromosome 9 orphons, were left out of the earlier analysis of 587 of the donors. Compared with the roughly 710-donor mean, donors in an Asian-associated ancestry cluster had fewer N-insertions in productive TCRs, according to a later genetic analysis.

Preparation of the library involved the immunoSEQ multiplex PCR assay. The multiplex PCR relied on a mix of 60 forward primers for TCR Vbeta segments and 13 reverse primers for TCR Jbeta segments. A multiplex PCR assay on genomic DNA amplified the CDR3 region of rearranged TCR beta genes. The Illumina HiSeq System was used to sequence the amplified TCR beta libraries as 87-base-pair reads. The study's own analysis went as follows. In a later analysis, tens of millions of unique TCR beta chains were counted across the 500 to 850 repertoires, and approximately 9.9 million of these chains were shared by at least two donors. A nearest-neighbor algorithm error-corrected the raw reads and collapsed the reads into unique sequences, merging closely related sequences to remove PCR and sequencing errors. Alignment of CDR3 sequences to IMGT reference sequences was used to assign V, D and J gene segments. For a sequence to be retained, a match of at least six nucleotides to both a V gene segment and a J gene segment was required. A rearrangement was called productive if the CDR3 had no stop codons and remained in frame with V and J, and every other rearrangement was called non-productive. Following IMGT convention, CDR3 was defined as the stretch from the second conserved V-encoded cysteine to the conserved J-encoded phenylalanine. Sequences without an unambiguous match to a single V gene segment were excluded from the earlier analysis of 500 to 700 of the donors. In an earlier analysis of 587 of the donors, V segments were called functional above 56.7% productive rearrangements and were called segregating when the between-donor standard deviation exceeded 5%. To diagnose cytomegalovirus status from the catalog of TCR beta chain sequences, a statistical classification framework was built. V and J gene assignment, in a later analysis, came from comparing TCR nucleotide sequences with IMGT/GENE-DB human TR gene sequences. A later analysis assigned CDR3 sequences and most-parsimonious VDJ recombination scenarios with the TCRdist pipeline. In a later analysis, each TCR beta chain was defined by its CDR3 amino acid sequence together with its V-gene family, and reads lacking a unique V-gene family were excluded. As a way to deal with suspected cross-contamination and a sequencing artifact, a later analysis dropped 640 or so nucleotide sequences that were highly shared and had low generation probability. A later analysis calculated a clonal expansion index for each public chain from normalized within-repertoire ranks of inferred template counts. In a later analysis, generation probabilities were computed with a VDJ recombination model fitted to out-of-frame rearrangements, and the resulting probabilities were checked against IGoR. In a later analysis, hypergeometric tests were used to score TCR-TCR, TCR-HLA and TCR-CMV co-occurrence, with a repertoire-size bias correction applied to TCR pairs. False discovery rates were estimated in a later analysis by permuting HLA or CMV assignments 20 times. In a later analysis, co-occurring TCRs were grouped using DBSCAN, and TCRdist sequence similarity was added for clustering within HLA-allele-positive subsets. Repertoires with fewer than 30,000 or more than 120,000 public chains were left out of co-occurrence clustering, as were several repertoires with anomalous nucleotide sharing. This is the immuneACCESS table as TCRdb keeps it, with only in-frame sequences that have V and J called. A part of the clones is gone; compared with another copy, unresolved V genes explain less than half, and the rest is unexplained. V and J calls and clone size follow that table, whereas D and trimming were derived from the DNA. This sample holds roughly 160,000 clones; roughly two thirds were observed only once. The ten largest make up approximately 3% of the sample.

Taken from the germline V gene, the CDR1 and CDR2 loops are MRHNA and SNTAGT. The V end loses 8 bases and the J end loses 3 bases, and a stretch of 13 bases separates them. Counted from cysteine to phenylalanine, this CDR3 has 13 amino acids. Here the CDR3 DNA is all that survives: 39 bases in frame from base 1. The cohort was made up of hundreds of healthy bone marrow donors. At the time of sampling, every cohort member was nominally healthy, though immune exposures that went unrecorded were likely present. The donor tested CMV seronegative and was one of the 352 seronegative cohort members. A peripheral blood sample was provided by each donor, and peripheral blood mononuclear cells were used for TCR beta sequencing. Genomic DNA extraction from the blood cell samples was performed with the Qiagen DNeasy Blood Extraction Kit.

Recombination linked TRBV6-4 to TRBJ1-1, and the D gene may be TRBD1, 5 bases matching. The sample comprised PBMCs. This clonotype originated in a woman aged 25 to 39 in good health and CMV-seronegative. For the CDR3, the sequence is CASASRADTEAFF. Read as DNA, the sequence is TGTGCCAGCGCCTCCAGGGCGGACACTGAAGCTTTCTTT.